This T cell receptor (beta chain) was identified during a study of cytomegalovirus exposure and HLA in healthy donors. PCR employed 60 Vbeta and 13 Jbeta primers. Sequenced by immunoSEQ multiplex PCR; TCRdb stores in-frame clones only, minus some. The sample carries 150,000 to 180,000 clones, about four fifths recorded once. Trimming took 0 bases from V and 0 from J, leaving 9 bases between them. The CDR3 covers 16 residues. CDR1 and CDR2 (germline): LGHNA, YNFKEQ. The source material was PBMCs. V gene TRBV4-2 combines with J gene TRBJ2-1, with a tentative D call TRBD1 (6 bases). The receptor was isolated from a man between 18 and 29 years old in good health and CMV-seronegative. CDR3 in DNA: TGTGCCAGCAGCCAAGAATTAGGGGGCTCCTACAATGAGCAGTTCTTC. Amino acid sequence: CASSQELGGSYNEQFF.